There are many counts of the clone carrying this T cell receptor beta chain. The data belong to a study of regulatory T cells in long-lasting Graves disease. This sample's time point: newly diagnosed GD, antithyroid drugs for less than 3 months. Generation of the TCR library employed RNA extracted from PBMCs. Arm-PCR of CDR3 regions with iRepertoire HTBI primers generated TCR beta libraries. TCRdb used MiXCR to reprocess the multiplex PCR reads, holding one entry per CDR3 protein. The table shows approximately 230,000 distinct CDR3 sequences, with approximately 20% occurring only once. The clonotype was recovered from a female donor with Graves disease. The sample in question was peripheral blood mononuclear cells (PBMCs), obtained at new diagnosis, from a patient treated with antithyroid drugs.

The CDR3 DNA reads as TGTGCCAGCAGCGGAGGGACAGGGGGATTCGAAAAACTGTTTTTT. The encoded protein is CASSGGTGGFEKLFF. V is TRBV12-3 or TRBV12-4 and J is TRBJ1-4; TRBD1 matches at 11 bases. CDR3 length equals 15 residues. Trimming took 6 bases from V and 8 from J; bases not matched to a gene: 8.